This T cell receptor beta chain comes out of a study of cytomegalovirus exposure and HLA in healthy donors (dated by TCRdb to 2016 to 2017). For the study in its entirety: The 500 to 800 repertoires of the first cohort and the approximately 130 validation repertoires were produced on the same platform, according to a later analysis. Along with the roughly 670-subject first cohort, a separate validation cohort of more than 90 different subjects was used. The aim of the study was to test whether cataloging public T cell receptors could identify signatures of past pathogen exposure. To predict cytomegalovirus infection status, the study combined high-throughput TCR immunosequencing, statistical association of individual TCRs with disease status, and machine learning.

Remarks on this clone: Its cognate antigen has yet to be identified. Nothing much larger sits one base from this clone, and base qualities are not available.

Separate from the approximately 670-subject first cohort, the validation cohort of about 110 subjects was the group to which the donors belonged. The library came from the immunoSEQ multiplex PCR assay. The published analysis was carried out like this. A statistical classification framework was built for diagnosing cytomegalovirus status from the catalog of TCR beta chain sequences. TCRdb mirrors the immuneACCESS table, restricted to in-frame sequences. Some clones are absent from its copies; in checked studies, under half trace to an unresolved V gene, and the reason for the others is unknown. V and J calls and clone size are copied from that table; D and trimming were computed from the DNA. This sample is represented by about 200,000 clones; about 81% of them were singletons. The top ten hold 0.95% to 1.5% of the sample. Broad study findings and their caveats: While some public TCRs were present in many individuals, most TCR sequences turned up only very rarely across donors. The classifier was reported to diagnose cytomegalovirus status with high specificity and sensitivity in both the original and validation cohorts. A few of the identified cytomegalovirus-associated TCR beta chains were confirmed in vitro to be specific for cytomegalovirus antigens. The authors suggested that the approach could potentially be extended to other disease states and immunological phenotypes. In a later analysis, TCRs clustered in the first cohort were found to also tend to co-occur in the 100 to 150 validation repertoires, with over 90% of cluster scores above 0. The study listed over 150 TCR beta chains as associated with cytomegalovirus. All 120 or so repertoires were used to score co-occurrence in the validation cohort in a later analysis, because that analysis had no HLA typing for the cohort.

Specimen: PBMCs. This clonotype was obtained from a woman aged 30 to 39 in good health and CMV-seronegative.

The DNA reads as follows: TGTGCCACCATTAGAGTTCAGGGGCTGAACACTGAAGCTTTCTTT. Translated, this gives CATIRVQGLNTEAFF. The rearranged chain carries TRBV11-2 and TRBJ1-1; TRBD1 is a weak D gene call, 6 bases matching. CDR1 and CDR2, looked up from the germline V gene, are SGHAT and FQNNGV. V is pared back by 10 bases and J by 0 bases, with 18 bases lying between the germline termini. Reading from cysteine to phenylalanine, the CDR3 counts 15 amino acids. CDR3 DNA is the only sequence kept; it has 45 bases, read in frame from the first base.